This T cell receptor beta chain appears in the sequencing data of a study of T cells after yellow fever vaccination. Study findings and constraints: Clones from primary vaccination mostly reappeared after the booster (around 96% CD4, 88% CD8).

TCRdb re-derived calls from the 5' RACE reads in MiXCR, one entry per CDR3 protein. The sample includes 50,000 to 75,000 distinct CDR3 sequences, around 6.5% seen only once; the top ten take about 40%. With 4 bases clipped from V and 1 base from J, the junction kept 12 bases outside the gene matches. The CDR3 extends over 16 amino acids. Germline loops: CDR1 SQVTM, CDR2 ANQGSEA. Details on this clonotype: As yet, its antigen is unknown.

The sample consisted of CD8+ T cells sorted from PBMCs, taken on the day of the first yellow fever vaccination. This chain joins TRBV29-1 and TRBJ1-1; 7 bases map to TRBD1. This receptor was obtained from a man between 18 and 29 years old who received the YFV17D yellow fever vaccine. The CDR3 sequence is CSVAFYHDRANTEAFF. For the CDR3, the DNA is TGCAGCGTTGCATTTTATCACGACAGGGCGAACACTGAAGCTTTCTTT.